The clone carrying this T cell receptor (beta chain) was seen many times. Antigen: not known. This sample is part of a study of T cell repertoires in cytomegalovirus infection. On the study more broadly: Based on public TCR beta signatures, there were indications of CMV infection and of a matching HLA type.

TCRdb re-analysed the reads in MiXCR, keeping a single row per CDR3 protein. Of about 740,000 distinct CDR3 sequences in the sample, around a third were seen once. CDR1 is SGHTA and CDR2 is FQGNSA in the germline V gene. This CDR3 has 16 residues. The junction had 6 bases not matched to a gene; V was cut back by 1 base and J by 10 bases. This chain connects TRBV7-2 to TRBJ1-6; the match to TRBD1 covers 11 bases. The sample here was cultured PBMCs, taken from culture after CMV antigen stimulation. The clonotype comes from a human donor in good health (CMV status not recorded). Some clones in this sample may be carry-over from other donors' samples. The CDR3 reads CASSLGGTGGRSPLHF. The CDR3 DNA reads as TGTGCCAGCAGCTTAGGAGGGACAGGGGGACGATCACCCCTCCACTTT.